The rows below give T cell receptor beta chains drawn from one sample of a study of blood T cell repertoires in COVID-19. Measured with immunoSEQ multiplex PCR; TCRdb has only the in-frame clones, and not every one. Of about 140,000 clones detected, around 80% appear once; the ten largest clones hold around 13%. The sample consisted of peripheral blood. These receptors came from a man of 80 years or more with acute or convalescent COVID-19. The CDR3 runs from the conserved cysteine through the conserved F or W.

V: TRBV24-1
CDR3: CATSDPGQARGNYNEQFF

V: TRBV5-1
CDR3: CASTSGFPANEQFF

V: TRBV7-6
CDR3: CASSTEGGVTDTQYF

V: TRBV7-3
CDR3: CASSLRQTSEQYF

V: TRBV7-8
CDR3: CASSFRESDSPLHF

V: TRBV6-2/TRBV6-3
CDR3: CASSGHLTGSYEQYF

V: TRBV28
CDR3: CASSLRGFRNTIYF

V: TRBV7-9
CDR3: CASSPQIAGWGYEQFF

V: TRBV5-1
CDR3: CASSPLGGSTFYEQYF

V: TRBV5-4
CDR3: CASSLGRRGGDEQFF

V: TRBV7-2
CDR3: CASSSEGGQPQHF

V: TRBV28
CDR3: CASSIRDRGWETQYF

V: TRBV5-1
CDR3: CASSFLYGKSDGELFF

V: TRBV5-5
CDR3: CASSPGTGNYERYF

V: TRBV3-1/TRBV3-2
CDR3: CASSQSWDRGGSTSSGNTIYF

V: TRBV10-3
CDR3: CAIRATGFRTEAFF

V: TRBV18
CDR3: CASSPPSVYNEQFF

V: TRBV2
CDR3: CASEGDSPNEQFF

V: TRBV6-6
CDR3: CASRDRSFGAQHF

V: TRBV11-3
CDR3: CASSLQGTTDTQYF

V: TRBV6-2/TRBV6-3
CDR3: CASSYYWETQYF

V: TRBV28
CDR3: CASRPPNGGTYSGYTF

V: TRBV21-1
CDR3: CASSNSLRRRPYEQYF

V: TRBV15
CDR3: CATSRDSGSRSYEQYF

V: TRBV10-3
CDR3: CAITAGGQGDYGYTF

V: TRBV3-1/TRBV3-2
CDR3: CASSQAPLNEQFF

V: TRBV2
CDR3: CASRGQGHRTEYF

V: TRBV27
CDR3: CASSLAAAASTEQYF

V: TRBV24-1
CDR3: CATSDSKGASTGELFF

V: TRBV5-5
CDR3: CASSLHRVEKLFF

V: TRBV14
CDR3: CRPGGGSQRFGASGNTIYF